Included here is one T cell receptor (beta chain) sequence, with context. The data were obtained in a study of blood T cell repertoires in COVID-19. Overall study context: The United States, Italy and Spain provided the acute and convalescent COVID-19 samples. T cells, B-cell-depleted T cells, or PBMCs provided the cDNA or gDNA that served as material.

Per the authors' pipeline: Quantification of nucleated cells was approximated via reference gene primer amplification. Assay: immunoSEQ multiplex PCR; the TCRdb copy retains only in-frame clones and omits some. The V and J calls and clone size were taken over from that table, and D and trimming were inferred from the DNA. Of some 150,000 clones in the sample, 88% were seen once. The V gene end was trimmed by 8 bases and the J gene end by 8 bases; junction bases not matched to a gene: 16. The germline gives CDR1 MNHEY, CDR2 SMNVEV (reference sequence). The CDR3 totals 15 residues. This chain uses TRBV27 with TRBJ1-2; 8 positions agree with TRBD1. The sequencing input was peripheral blood. This TCR was recovered from a woman between 70 and 85 years old with acute or convalescent COVID-19. The CDR3 DNA is TGTGCCAGCGGGGGCTCAGGGGGCCTCGCTAACGGCTACACCTTC. The encoded protein is CASGGSGGLANGYTF.